A selection of T cell receptor beta chains follows, all from one sample in a study of shared clonotypes between healthy human individuals. The protocol was immunoSEQ multiplex PCR, while the TCRdb copy is restricted to in-frame clones and leaves out a portion. The sample yields some 510,000 clones, about four fifths seen once. Sequenced sample: PBMCs. The receptors originated from a woman between 40 and 50 years old in good health. Some clones in this sample may be carry-over from other donors' samples. Each CDR3 is given with its conserved first and last residue. D genes are given only for firm matches. The size field is filled for only some rows; it gives once, few, many or a size class.

j_call: TRBJ2-3
v_call: TRBV5-4
clone_size: .
d_call: .
cdr3_nt: TGTGCCAGCAGCTCGGACCGTAGCGTACTCACAGATACGCAGTATTTT
cdr3_aa: CASSSDRSVLTDTQYF

j_call: TRBJ2-7
v_call: TRBV19
clone_size: .
d_call: TRBD1
cdr3_nt: TGTGCCAGTAGTGCGACCGCCGGGACAGGGGGCCACGAGCAGTACTTC
cdr3_aa: CASSATAGTGGHEQYF

j_call: TRBJ2-3
v_call: TRBV7-8
clone_size: .
d_call: TRBD1
cdr3_nt: TGTGCCAGCACCCTAGGCCGCCAAGGGGGCGGAACAGATACGCAGTATTTT
cdr3_aa: CASTLGRQGGGTDTQYF

j_call: TRBJ2-4
v_call: TRBV28
clone_size: once
d_call: TRBD1
cdr3_nt: TGTGCCAGCAGTTTCCCGGACAGGAAAAACATTCAGTACTTC
cdr3_aa: CASSFPDRKNIQYF

j_call: TRBJ2-5
v_call: TRBV5-5
clone_size: .
d_call: .
cdr3_nt: TGTGCCAGCAGTTCGACAAGCCCGGGGACCCAGTACTTC
cdr3_aa: CASSSTSPGTQYF

j_call: TRBJ2-2
v_call: TRBV18
clone_size: .
d_call: TRBD2
cdr3_nt: TGTGCCAGCTCAATCCTCTCAGCAGCGGGAGCCGGGGAGCTGTTTTTT
cdr3_aa: CASSILSAAGAGELFF

j_call: TRBJ2-1
v_call: TRBV18
clone_size: once
d_call: TRBD2
cdr3_nt: TGTGCCAGCTCAACCTCGACCGGGACTAGCGGGAGACGGGAGCAGTTCTTC
cdr3_aa: CASSTSTGTSGRREQFF

j_call: TRBJ2-5
v_call: TRBV7-8
clone_size: .
d_call: .
cdr3_nt: TGTGCCAGCAGCTTATCGGAGACCCAGTACTTC
cdr3_aa: CASSLSETQYF

j_call: TRBJ2-3
v_call: TRBV20-1
clone_size: .
d_call: .
cdr3_nt: TGCAGTGCTCGGAATGTGGATACGCAGTATTTT
cdr3_aa: CSARNVDTQYF

j_call: TRBJ2-7
v_call: TRBV11-2
clone_size: .
d_call: .
cdr3_nt: TGTGCCAGCAGCTTGGTGGATTACGAGCAGTACTTC
cdr3_aa: CASSLVDYEQYF

j_call: TRBJ2-4
v_call: TRBV6-1
clone_size: .
d_call: .
cdr3_nt: TGTGCCGTCTTAGCCAAAAACATTCAGTACTTC
cdr3_aa: CAVLAKNIQYF

j_call: TRBJ2-1
v_call: TRBV18
clone_size: .
d_call: TRBD2
cdr3_nt: TGTGCCAGCTCACCACAGCGGACTAGCGGACCAAATGAGCAGTTCTTC
cdr3_aa: CASSPQRTSGPNEQFF

j_call: TRBJ1-2
v_call: TRBV28
clone_size: .
d_call: .
cdr3_nt: TGTGCCAGCAGTTTGCGCAGGGATCACTATGGCTACACCTTC
cdr3_aa: CASSLRRDHYGYTF

j_call: TRBJ2-7
v_call: TRBV4-1
clone_size: .
d_call: TRBD2
cdr3_nt: TGCGCCAGCAGCCAACTAGCGGGGGCCTACGAGCAGTACTTC
cdr3_aa: CASSQLAGAYEQYF

j_call: TRBJ2-1
v_call: TRBV7-3
clone_size: few
d_call: .
cdr3_nt: TGTGCCAGCAGCTTAAGGGGGGGCTATGAGCAGTTCTTC
cdr3_aa: CASSLRGGYEQFF

j_call: TRBJ2-7
v_call: TRBV28
clone_size: .
d_call: TRBD2
cdr3_nt: TGTGCCAGCAGTGCCTGGGATAGCGGGAGTTCCTACGAGCAGTACTTC
cdr3_aa: CASSAWDSGSSYEQYF

j_call: TRBJ2-1
v_call: TRBV6-6
clone_size: .
d_call: TRBD2
cdr3_nt: TGTGCCAGCAACCCGGGACTAGTGTCCAATGAGCAGTTCTTC
cdr3_aa: CASNPGLVSNEQFF

j_call: TRBJ2-7
v_call: TRBV29-1
clone_size: .
d_call: .
cdr3_nt: TGCAGCGTCTCACAGGGACCCCTGGGCGAGCAGTACTTC
cdr3_aa: CSVSQGPLGEQYF

j_call: TRBJ2-7
v_call: TRBV27
clone_size: .
d_call: .
cdr3_nt: TGTGCCAGCAGCGAAGTCTACTCCTACGAGCAGTACTTC
cdr3_aa: CASSEVYSYEQYF

j_call: TRBJ2-1
v_call: TRBV6-5
clone_size: .
d_call: .
cdr3_nt: TGTGCCAGCAGTTACTCGCTGGGTAATGAGCAGTTCTTC
cdr3_aa: CASSYSLGNEQFF